These T cell receptor beta chains were read from a single sample in a study of cytomegalovirus exposure and HLA in healthy donors. TCRdb's table, derived via immunoSEQ multiplex PCR, lists solely in-frame clones and lacks some. Here the sample spans roughly 250,000 clones, 84% being singletons. The sample was PBMCs. The receptor set was obtained from a woman aged 40 to 50 in good health and CMV-seropositive. Both conserved end residues are part of each CDR3. The D gene is left open where the match is weak. Clone size is shown for a subset of rows, as once, few, many or a class of expanded clone.

-,-,TRBV28,TRBJ1-1,CASSFGGENTEAFF,TGTGCCAGCAGTTTTGGGGGGGAAAACACTGAAGCTTTCTTT
once,-,TRBV27,TRBJ2-5,CASSSGRQETQYF,TGTGCCAGCAGTTCAGGGCGCCAAGAGACCCAGTACTTC
once,-,TRBV18,TRBJ2-7,CASSPSQGRDEQYF,TGTGCCAGCTCACCATCCCAGGGGCGGGACGAGCAGTACTTC
-,-,TRBV30,TRBJ2-7,CAWGQSSYEQYF,TGTGCCTGGGGACAGAGCTCCTACGAGCAGTACTTC
-,-,TRBV7-6,TRBJ2-5,CASSLETRQAQYF,TGTGCCAGCAGCTTAGAAACACGGCAGGCCCAGTACTTC
-,-,TRBV19,TRBJ2-5,CASSAQGKGYQETQYF,TGTGCCAGTAGTGCACAGGGAAAGGGGTACCAAGAGACCCAGTACTTC
-,TRBD1,TRBV19,TRBJ1-5,CASTQGSQPQHF,TGTGCCAGTACACAGGGGAGTCAGCCCCAGCATTTT
-,-,TRBV4-2,TRBJ1-1,CASSQDRGGVTEAFF,TGTGCCAGCAGCCAAGATAGGGGGGGTGTCACTGAAGCTTTCTTT
few,TRBD1,TRBV27,TRBJ2-3,CASSLVAPLVTRGQGSQDTQYF,TGTGCCAGCAGTTTAGTTGCCCCATTGGTCACTCGGGGACAGGGTTCACAAGATACGCAGTATTTT
-,TRBD1,TRBV28,TRBJ1-4,CASITGGRSNNEKLFF,TGTGCCAGCATCACAGGGGGCCGGAGTAATAATGAAAAACTGTTTTTT
once,TRBD1,TRBV5-6,TRBJ1-1,CASSWGTGNTEAFF,TGTGCCAGCAGCTGGGGGACAGGGAACACTGAAGCTTTCTTT
-,TRBD1,TRBV6-4,TRBJ2-7,CASSRDRGLYEQYF,TGTGCCAGCAGCCGGGACAGGGGGCTCTACGAGCAGTACTTC
-,TRBD2,TRBV28,TRBJ2-5,CASSFSVRPGLAGSETQYF,TGTGCCAGCAGTTTTTCGGTACGGCCGGGACTAGCGGGGTCCGAGACCCAGTACTTC
-,-,TRBV7-9,TRBJ1-3,CASSPDAPGQGNTIYF,TGTGCCAGCAGCCCGGACGCTCCGGGACAAGGAAACACCATATATTTT
-,-,TRBV5-1,TRBJ2-3,CASSWAGTDTQYF,TGCGCCAGCAGCTGGGCAGGCACAGATACGCAGTATTTT
-,-,TRBV19,TRBJ2-5,CASSMTAGWETQYF,TGTGCCAGTAGTATGACGGCGGGATGGGAGACCCAGTACTTC
-,TRBD2,TRBV4-1,TRBJ2-1,CASSQDYRASGGGEQFF,TGCGCCAGCAGCCAAGATTATCGGGCTAGCGGGGGCGGGGAGCAGTTCTTC
-,TRBD1,TRBV6-1,TRBJ1-2,CASSYRQGNYGYTF,TGTGCCAGCAGCTATCGACAGGGTAACTATGGCTACACCTTC
-,TRBD1,TRBV5-4,TRBJ1-2,CASSLAKGQGTSNYGYTF,TGTGCCAGCAGCTTGGCCAAAGGACAGGGCACTTCAAACTATGGCTACACCTTC
-,-,TRBV27,TRBJ2-7,CASSPGGQAYEQYF,TGTGCCAGCTCGCCCGGCGGCCAAGCCTACGAGCAGTACTTC
-,-,TRBV9,TRBJ2-1,CASSGLNNEQFF,TGTGCCAGCAGCGGACTAAACAATGAGCAGTTCTTC
-,TRBD2,TRBV11-3,TRBJ2-1,CASSLGGRGTYNEQFF,TGTGCCAGCAGCTTAGGAGGGCGGGGGACCTACAATGAGCAGTTCTTC
-,-,TRBV6-5,TRBJ1-3,CASSPFPTGQLDF,TGTGCCAGCAGCCCGTTCCCTACAGGGCAATTAGATTTT
-,-,TRBV6-6,TRBJ2-5,CASSRETQYF,TGTGCCAGCAGTCGGGAGACCCAGTACTTC
few,-,TRBV5-4,TRBJ2-3,CASSQSGEGVDTQYF,TGTGCCAGCAGCCAAAGCGGGGAGGGGGTGGATACGCAGTATTTT
-,TRBD2,TRBV5-4,TRBJ2-1,CASSQNRLAGRANEQFF,TGTGCCAGCAGCCAAAACCGACTAGCGGGGAGGGCCAATGAGCAGTTCTTC
-,TRBD1,TRBV15,TRBJ2-7,CATSRPGQARYEQYF,TGTGCCACCAGCCGGCCAGGACAGGCTCGCTACGAGCAGTACTTC
-,-,TRBV7-2,TRBJ1-2,CASSLQGVNYGYTF,TGTGCCAGCAGCTTACAAGGGGTGAACTATGGCTACACCTTC
-,-,TRBV29-1,TRBJ2-1,CSVLKAGQHEQFF,TGCAGCGTTCTTAAAGCGGGACAACATGAGCAGTTCTTC
-,-,TRBV28,TRBJ2-5,CASSLGEKETQYF,TGTGCCAGCAGTTTGGGCGAGAAAGAGACCCAGTACTTC
-,-,TRBV28,TRBJ2-7,CASSSAPGHSREQYF,TGTGCCAGCAGTTCTGCCCCGGGACATTCCCGGGAGCAGTACTTC
-,TRBD1,TRBV25-1,TRBJ2-1,CASSTDRGIYNEQFF,TGTGCCAGCAGTACCGACAGGGGGATATACAATGAGCAGTTCTTC
-,TRBD1,TRBV19,TRBJ1-6,CASKDRGLSYNSPLHF,TGTGCCAGTAAGGACAGGGGGTTGTCCTATAATTCACCCCTCCACTTT
-,-,TRBV27,TRBJ1-2,CASKPRENYGYTF,TGTGCCAGCAAGCCCAGGGAAAACTATGGCTACACCTTC
-,TRBD2,TRBV2,TRBJ2-1,CASSSRLAQQRHEQFF,TGTGCCAGCAGTTCCAGACTAGCGCAACAGAGGCATGAGCAGTTCTTC
-,-,TRBV2,TRBJ1-2,CASSSFLGADYGYTF,TGTGCCAGCAGTTCTTTTTTGGGGGCGGACTATGGCTACACCTTC
-,TRBD1,TRBV5-1,TRBJ2-5,CASSYTSGGGETQYF,TGCGCCAGCAGCTATACCTCAGGGGGCGGGGAGACCCAGTACTTC
-,TRBD1,TRBV5-8,TRBJ2-2,CASSRTGANTGELFF,TGTGCCAGCAGCCGGACAGGGGCGAACACCGGGGAGCTGTTTTTT
-,TRBD1,TRBV5-1,TRBJ1-6,CASSLGTGGSPLHF,TGCGCCAGCAGCTTGGGGACAGGAGGTTCACCCCTCCACTTT
-,-,TRBV6-6,TRBJ2-7,CASSYSIRLDDEQYF,TGTGCCAGCAGTTACTCAATTCGACTAGACGACGAGCAGTACTTC
-,TRBD2,TRBV7-8,TRBJ2-7,CASSFRAAGDYSTYEQYF,TGTGCCAGCAGCTTTCGGGCTGCGGGGGACTATTCAACCTACGAGCAGTACTTC
once,-,TRBV28,TRBJ1-3,CASSLAFLGGNTIYF,TGTGCCAGCAGTTTAGCCTTTCTCGGGGGAAACACCATATATTTT
-,-,TRBV25-1,TRBJ1-2,CASSGLQGLYGYTF,TGTGCCAGCAGTGGTCTACAGGGTTTGTATGGCTACACCTTC
-,TRBD1,TRBV25-1,TRBJ2-1,CASSLDRGFYNEQFF,TGTGCCAGCAGTTTAGACAGGGGCTTTTACAATGAGCAGTTCTTC
-,-,TRBV6-6,TRBJ2-5,CASRSEKRTAQETQYF,TGTGCCAGCAGGAGCGAGAAAAGGACAGCTCAAGAGACCCAGTACTTC
-,-,TRBV7-9,TRBJ2-7,CASSLAQGIYPYEQYF,TGTGCCAGCAGCTTAGCCCAGGGGATATATCCCTACGAGCAGTACTTC
-,-,TRBV29-1,TRBJ1-4,CSVGGQNEKLFF,TGCAGCGTTGGCGGCCAAAATGAAAAACTGTTTTTT
-,TRBD2,TRBV5-1,TRBJ2-4,CASWGGLAGGGAKNIQYF,TGCGCCAGCTGGGGGGGACTAGCGGGAGGTGGAGCCAAAAACATTCAGTACTTC
-,-,TRBV9,TRBJ2-7,CASSHRGGYEQYF,TGTGCCAGCAGCCACAGGGGGGGCTACGAGCAGTACTTC
-,TRBD1,TRBV6-6,TRBJ1-1,CATGDSLAEAFF,TGTGCCACCGGGGACAGCCTAGCAGAAGCTTTCTTT
-,TRBD1,TRBV7-9,TRBJ2-1,CASSSSRDRGEQFF,TGTGCCAGCAGCTCTAGCCGGGACAGGGGCGAGCAGTTCTTC
-,TRBD2,TRBV9,TRBJ2-1,CASSVGFTGGRNEQFF,TGTGCCAGCAGCGTAGGTTTTACGGGAGGACGGAATGAGCAGTTCTTC
-,-,TRBV11-2,TRBJ2-7,CASSLSSGDMHEQYF,TGTGCCAGCAGCTTATCCAGCGGGGACATGCACGAGCAGTACTTC
-,-,TRBV2,TRBJ2-1,CASSVAGINNEQFF,TGTGCCAGCAGTGTCGCAGGTATCAACAATGAGCAGTTCTTC